Only one count was recorded for the clone carrying this T cell receptor beta chain. The sample is drawn from a study of CD8 T cells in Susac syndrome. Study-level information: Among sequenced Susac syndrome patients, six had active disease and about eight were in remission. There were Susac syndrome patients who were therapy-naive at blood draw, others on corticosteroids, and others on intravenous immunoglobulin alone.

From blood CD8+ and CD4+ T cells, TCR beta sequences were generated. A quantity of about 0.5 to 1 ug RNA underwent reverse transcription using random hexamers. MiXCR, run by TCRdb on the immunoSEQ multiplex PCR reads, gives a single entry per CDR3 protein. The profile shows 150,000 to 200,000 distinct CDR3 sequences, 90% to 95% of them singletons. Looked up from germline, CDR1 is LGHDT and CDR2 is YNNKEL (reference sequence). V lost 1 base, J lost 5 bases, and 6 bases lay in between. This CDR3 has 13 residues. The clonotype comes from a human donor with Susac syndrome. J is TRBJ1-5 and V is TRBV3-1, with no clear D. Sequenced: CD4+ T cells from PBMCs. The CDR3 sequence: CASSQGKDQPQHF. For the CDR3, the DNA is TGTGCCAGCAGCCAAGGCAAAGATCAGCCCCAGCATTTT.